Each of the 27 T cell receptor beta chains below was sequenced from the same sample in a study of blood T cell repertoires in COVID-19 (dated by TCRdb to about 2020). The protocol used for the library was the immunoSEQ multiplex PCR assay. The table was pulled from immuneACCESS by TCRdb, which kept in-frame rearrangements only. Such tables lose some clones; where checked, under half of the loss comes from unresolved V genes, and the rest has no known cause. The sample includes some 250,000 clones, with 70% to 90% observed a single time. The ten top clones hold about 3.3% of the sample. Sample: PBMCs or T cells enriched from blood (not recorded which). These receptors were collected from a woman in her thirties or forties with acute COVID-19.

The chain employs TRBV5-8 and TRBJ2-7; 13 nucleotides match TRBD2. This CDR3 is 18 amino acids long. CDR1 and CDR2 from the germline V gene are SGHTS and YDEGEE. The ends lost 5 bases at V and 0 bases at J; junction bases unmatched: 11. The CDR3 DNA reads as TGTGCCAGCAGACCTAACGGACTAGCGGGAGCCTACTCCTACGAGCAGTACTTC. Translating it yields CASRPNGLAGAYSYEQYF.

This rearrangement joins TRBV7-9 to TRBJ2-7; D is undetermined. Deletions cut 3 bases from V and 3 bases from J, with 6 bases between. Germline values: CDR1 SEHNR, CDR2 FQNEAQ (reference sequence). The length of the CDR3 is 12 residues. In DNA, the CDR3 is TGTGCCAGCAGCTTCCCCAACTACGAGCAGTACTTC. This encodes CASSFPNYEQYF.

V and J are TRBV4-2 and TRBJ2-3, with 10 bases identical to TRBD2. The V and J ends lost 4 bases and 1 base, in that order; junction bases with no gene match: 8. Looked up from germline, CDR1 is LGHNA and CDR2 is YNFKEQ. The CDR3 is 17 residues long. In DNA, the CDR3 is TGTGCCAGCAGCCCGGGAACTAGCGGGACCGGCACAGATACGCAGTATTTT. Translating gives CASSPGTSGTGTDTQYF.

This clone was counted a few times. The V call is TRBV2, the J call TRBJ2-2, with TRBD2 identical over 7 bases. The V segment lost 7 bases and the J segment 2 bases; nucleotides outside the gene matches: 7. The CDR3 totals 15 residues. CDR1 SNHLY and CDR2 FYNNEI come from the germline V gene. As DNA, the CDR3 is TGTGCCAGCAAGGGGACTAAGATTAACACCGGGGAGCTGTTTTTT. Its translation: CASKGTKINTGELFF.

The chain joins TRBV9 to TRBJ2-5; 8 bases agree with TRBD2. In germline, CDR1 is SGDLS, CDR2 YYNGEE. The V gene end was trimmed by 3 bases and the J gene end by 1 base; junction bases not matched to a gene: 2. The CDR3 length is 14 residues. The CDR3 bases are TGTGCCAGCAGCGATAGCGGGGCCCAAGAGACCCAGTACTTC. Translating gives CASSDSGAQETQYF.

This clone turned up a few times. V and J are TRBV5-1 and TRBJ2-1, with D possibly TRBD1 on 5 matching bases. V lost 0 bases and J 7 bases, leaving 8 bases between the germline ends. The CDR3 extends over 13 amino acids. In germline, CDR1 is SGHRS, CDR2 YFSETQ. The CDR3 sequence: CASSLGAGNEQFF. The CDR3 DNA follows: TGCGCCAGCAGCTTGGGGGCAGGGAATGAGCAGTTCTTC.

V and J are TRBV19 and TRBJ1-2; 7 bases are a match to TRBD1. The V gene's germline CDR1 is LNHDA and CDR2 SQIVND (reference sequence). The CDR3 covers 14 residues. With 6 bases clipped from V and 4 bases from J, the junction kept 8 bases outside the gene matches. Written as DNA, the CDR3 is TGTGCCAGTAGACCGGGACAGAATTTCTATGGCTACACCTTC. Its protein product is CASRPGQNFYGYTF.

The chain couples TRBV4-2 to TRBJ2-5; 12 bases fit TRBD2. CDR3 length equals 15 residues. The germline V gene has CDR1 LGHNA and CDR2 YNFKEQ. The V gene end was trimmed by 4 bases and the J gene end by 2 bases; junction bases not matched to a gene: 2. The CDR3 protein is CASSLLAGGQETQYF. The CDR3 DNA reads as TGTGCCAGCAGCCTCCTAGCGGGAGGGCAAGAGACCCAGTACTTC.

The CDR3, as DNA: TGTGCCAGCAGCCCAGGGACAGGGGGCGCTTTTAATTCACCCCTCCACTTT. This gives the protein CASSPGTGGAFNSPLHF. The chain carries TRBV14 and TRBJ1-6, with TRBD1 matching over 12 bases. Unmatched junction bases numbered 7, after V lost 4 bases and J lost 6 bases. The germline gives CDR1 SGHDN, CDR2 FVKESK. This CDR3 has 17 residues.

This clone was detected only a few times. This sequence joins TRBV13 and TRBJ1-1, with D perhaps matching TRBD1 (5 bases). The germline V gene encodes CDR1 PRHDT and CDR2 FYEKMQ (reference sequence). V shed 6 bases and J shed 2 bases, with 19 bases lying between them. The CDR3 sequence is 16 residues long. Here the CDR3 DNA reads TGTGCCAGCAGACTCGACTGGGGGGGATCCAACACTGAAGCTTTCTTT. Translating it yields CASRLDWGGSNTEAFF. Based on the CDR3 plus reference TRBV13 and TRBJ1-1, the full variable domain is AAGVIQSPRHLIKEKRETATLKCYPIPRHDTVYWYQQGPGQDPQFLISFYEKMQSDKGSIPDRFSAQQFSDYHSELNMSSLELGDSALYFCASRLDWGGSNTEAFFGQGTRLTVV.

The chain combines TRBV11-2 with TRBJ1-6; no clear D. This CDR3 is 15 amino acids long. The germline gives CDR1 SGHAT, CDR2 FQNNGV. Trimming removed 1 base at V and 8 bases at J, with 12 bases between. The CDR3 is CASSLGVGRDSPLHF. In DNA, the CDR3 is TGTGCCAGCAGCTTAGGTGTAGGGCGGGATTCACCCCTCCACTTT.

This rearrangement joins TRBV18 to TRBJ1-5; TRBD1 agrees at 7 bases. Germline V lookup: CDR1 KGHSH, CDR2 LQKENI. V was clipped by 2 bases and J by 5 bases; unmatched bases: 3. The CDR3 sequence is 14 residues long. CDR3: CASSPTGADQPQHF. The CDR3 DNA follows: TGTGCCAGCTCACCAACAGGGGCGGATCAGCCCCAGCATTTT.

The chain joins TRBV11-3 to TRBJ1-2, with D possibly TRBD1 on 6 matching bases. The CDR3 covers 14 residues. V dropped 5 bases and J dropped 3 bases, with 13 bases sitting between them. Germline-derived CDR1 and CDR2 are SGHNT and YENEEA. The CDR3 nucleotides read TGTGCCAGCAGCCCATCGGGACAAGACTATGGCTACACCTTC. It translates to CASSPSGQDYGYTF.

The chain has TRBV7-3 and TRBJ1-4; unclear D gene. Germline CDR1 and CDR2: SGHTA and FQGTGA. The CDR3 is made up of 16 amino acids. V gave up 1 base and J gave up 0 bases, with 9 bases separating them. The CDR3 protein is CASSLKKTTTNEKLFF. The DNA of the CDR3 is TGTGCCAGCAGCTTAAAGAAGACAACAACTAATGAAAAACTGTTTTTT.

The chain has TRBV11-3 and TRBJ2-3; possibly TRBD1 for D (6 bases). In germline, CDR1 is SGHNT, CDR2 YENEEA. Deletions cut 5 bases from V and 0 bases from J, with 15 bases between. The CDR3 loop spans 16 amino acids. CDR3 coding DNA: TGTGCCAGCAGCACTGGGACATCCCCTAGCACAGATACGCAGTATTTT. Encoded protein: CASSTGTSPSTDTQYF.

This clone has only one observation. The CDR3 DNA follows: TGTGCCAGCAGCGGGTTTGCGGGAGGTCGGACCGGGGAGCTGTTTTTT. This encodes CASSGFAGGRTGELFF. The chain combines TRBV9 with TRBJ2-2; 8 bases align to TRBD2. CDR1 is SGDLS, CDR2 YYNGEE, per germline. CDR3 length: 16 residues. Trimming took 3 bases from V and 5 from J; bases not matched to a gene: 9. The full variable domain, rest sourced from reference TRBV9 and TRBJ2-2, is DSGVTQTPKHLITATGQRVTLRCSPRSGDLSVYWYQQSLDQGLQFLIQYYNGEERAKGNILERFSAQQFPDLHSELNLSSLELGDSALYFCASSGFAGGRTGELFFGEGSRLTVL.

The chain links TRBV9 to TRBJ2-7, with D maybe TRBD2 (6 bases). Germline lookup yields CDR1 SGDLS and CDR2 YYNGEE. CDR3 length: 15 amino acids. Trimming took 2 bases from V and 2 from J, leaving 14 bases between them. DNA for the CDR3: TGTGCCAGCAGCGTGGGGCGGGACCCCACCTACGAGCAGTACTTC. Its translation: CASSVGRDPTYEQYF.

The chain links TRBV30 to TRBJ2-3; a possible D gene is TRBD2 (5 bases). This CDR3 is 8 amino acids long. V lost 5 bases and J 14 bases, leaving 8 bases between the germline ends. Germline assignment: CDR1 GTSNPN and CDR2 SVGIG (reference sequence). In nucleotides, the CDR3 is TGTGCCTGGGGTGAGGGGTATTTT. Translated, it gives CAWGEGYF. Looking up the rest from reference TRBV30 and TRBJ2-3 gives the full variable domain: SQTIHQWPATLVQPVGSPLSLECTVEGTSNPNLYWYRQAAGRGLQLLFYSVGIGQISSEVPQNLSASRPQDRQFILSSKKLLLSDSGFYLCAWGEGYFGPGTRLTVL.

This clone appeared once. The CDR3 DNA is TGTGCGGCGCGGGGCGGCGGCTACGAGCAGTACTTC. Encoded protein: CAARGGGYEQYF. V and J are TRBV2 and TRBJ2-7; D might be TRBD2 (6 bases). CDR3 length: 12 residues. Germline values: CDR1 SNHLY, CDR2 FYNNEI.

This chain uses TRBV7-6 with TRBJ2-5, with 8 bases that match TRBD2. The CDR3 sequence is 16 residues long. V lost 0 bases to trimming and J lost 2 bases; unmatched junction nucleotides: 5. From germline, CDR1 is SGHVS and CDR2 FNYEAQ. CDR3 sequence: CASSLAWREEQETQYF. The CDR3 bases are TGTGCCAGCAGCTTAGCTTGGCGGGAGGAACAAGAGACCCAGTACTTC. Using reference TRBV7-6 and TRBJ2-5 for the parts outside the CDR3, the full variable domain is GAGVSQSPRYKVTKRGQDVALRCDPISGHVSLYWYRQALGQGPEFLTYFNYEAQQDKSGLPNDRFSAERPEGSISTLTIQRTEQRDSAMYRCASSLAWREEQETQYFGPGTRLLVL.

The rearrangement links TRBV12-5 to TRBJ1-2; TRBD1 matches at 10 bases. This CDR3 has 18 residues. V trimming: 3 bases; J trimming: 2 bases; junction bases outside the gene matches: 12. Germline CDR1 is LGHNT and CDR2 is FRNRAP. CDR3 sequence (DNA): TGTGCTAGTGGTTTACCGAATTCAGGACAGGGGGACAACTATGGCTACACCTTC. This translates into CASGLPNSGQGDNYGYTF. Full variable domain (missing parts from reference TRBV12-5 and TRBJ1-2): DARVTQTPRHKVTEMGQEVTMRCQPILGHNTVFWYRQTMMQGLELLAYFRNRAPLDDSGMPKDRFSAEMPDATLATLKIQPSEPRDSAVYFCASGLPNSGQGDNYGYTFGSGTRLTVV.

The chain employs TRBV11-2 and TRBJ2-1; 7 bases agree with TRBD1. The trim removed 5 bases at V and 10 bases at J, leaving 14 bases unmatched. The CDR3 runs to 15 residues. The germline V gene encodes CDR1 SGHAT and CDR2 FQNNGV. The CDR3 nucleotides read TGTGCCAGCAGCCGAGAACTGACAGGGACGGACGAGCAGTTCTTC. Protein sequence: CASSRELTGTDEQFF.

The chain links TRBV11-3 to TRBJ1-1; perhaps TRBD1 as D (6 bases). The V gene lost 11 bases and the J gene lost 1 base, with 17 bases spanning the gap. This CDR3 has 14 residues. CDR1 is SGHNT, CDR2 YENEEA, per germline. The CDR3 loop reads CASAIQGENTEAFF. CDR3 DNA: TGTGCCTCTGCAATACAGGGCGAGAACACTGAAGCTTTCTTT.

J is TRBJ2-1 and V is TRBV10-3; TRBD2 might be the D (7 bases). Germline V lookup: CDR1 ENHRY, CDR2 SYGVKD. V was cut by 4 bases and J by 8 bases, with 15 bases left in between. CDR3 size: 14 residues. CDR3 loop: CAISASWEGDEQFF. Written as DNA, the CDR3 is TGTGCCATCAGTGCCAGCTGGGAGGGGGATGAGCAGTTCTTC.

The J gene is TRBJ1-1, the V gene TRBV12-3 or TRBV12-4; D remains unclear. The CDR3 runs 13 residues. Between the trimmed V and J ends, which lost 5 bases and 5 bases, there was a span of 12 bases. The CDR3 region has the DNA TGTGCCAGCAGTCCGACCGAGACTACTGAAGCTTTCTTT. Translation gives CASSPTETTEAFF.

The genes are TRBV4-1 and TRBJ2-7, with TRBD2 matching over 8 bases. The CDR3 has 16 amino acids. CDR1 and CDR2 from the germline V gene are MGHRA and YSYEKL. Germline trimming cut 0 bases from V and 4 bases from J; bases unmatched to any gene: 8. CDR3 bases: TGCGCCAGCAGCCAAGATCCAGCGGGAGCCCAATACGAGCAGTACTTC. This encodes CASSQDPAGAQYEQYF.

This chain joins TRBV5-5 and TRBJ2-5; 10 nucleotides agree with TRBD2. The CDR3 totals 16 residues. Germline V gene data show CDR1 as SGHKS and CDR2 as YYEKEE (reference sequence). V trimming: 2 bases; J trimming: 5 bases; junction bases outside the gene matches: 9. CDR3 in amino acids: CASSLGLAGAVETQYF. The CDR3 DNA reads TGTGCCAGCAGCTTAGGGCTAGCGGGAGCAGTGGAGACCCAGTACTTC.